This entry lists 14 T cell receptor beta chains sequenced from one sample in a study of T cells in localized non-small cell lung cancer (dated by TCRdb to the early 2020s). Libraries were prepared through the immunoSEQ multiplex PCR assay. Held by TCRdb, this immuneACCESS table contains in-frame sequences only and omits some clones. Under half of the omission traces to an unresolved V gene where checked; the cause of the rest is unknown. Present in this sample are 60,000 or so clones, 81% of which were seen just once. Roughly 4.8% of the sample belongs to the ten largest clones. The source was PBMCs, collected before any cancer treatment. The receptors here all came from a man aged 40-75 years with stage II lung adenocarcinoma.

This chain links TRBV6-1 with TRBJ2-4, with TRBD1 matching over 9 bases. CDR1 and CDR2 from the germline V gene are MNHNS and SASEGT. This CDR3 comprises 16 residues. V was pared by 4 bases and J by 2 bases, with 6 bases of the junction left unmatched. This chain's CDR3 is CASSAWTGATKNIQYF. The CDR3 nucleotides are TGTGCCAGCAGTGCCTGGACAGGGGCGACCAAAAACATTCAGTACTTC.

This chain connects TRBV30 to TRBJ1-5, with D hard to call. CDR1 GTSNPN and CDR2 SVGIG come from the germline V gene (reference sequence). The V and J ends lost 3 bases and 3 bases respectively, with 9 bases between them. The CDR3 sequence is 13 residues long. CDR3 in DNA: TGTGCCTGGAGCGTTCAAAACAATCAGCCCCAGCATTTT. It codes for CAWSVQNNQPQHF.

The chain employs TRBV11-3 and TRBJ2-7; 8 bases fit TRBD1. Germline-derived CDR1 and CDR2 are SGHNT and YENEEA. The CDR3 consists of 15 residues. Unmatched junction bases numbered 11, after V lost 6 bases and J lost 4 bases. As DNA, the CDR3 is TGTGCCAGCAGTTCCCCATACAGGGGGAGGTACGAGCAGTACTTC. Its protein is CASSSPYRGRYEQYF. Looking up the rest from reference TRBV11-3 and TRBJ2-7 gives the full variable domain: EAGVVQSPRYKIIEKKQPVAFWCNPISGHNTLYWYLQNLGQGPELLIRYENEEAVDDSQLPKDRFSAERLKGVDSTLKIQPAELGDSAVYLCASSSPYRGRYEQYFGPGTRLTVT.

With respect to this clone: At one of its ends the junction is not consistent with the germline gene, which may arise from a read error. The chain links TRBV7-7 to TRBJ2-5; the D gene could be TRBD1 or TRBD2 (5 bases each). CDR1 SSHAT and CDR2 FNYEAQ come from the germline V gene (reference sequence). The CDR3 has 14 amino acids. The CDR3 loop reads CASSAGTVQETQYF. The CDR3 DNA is TGTGCTAGCAGCGCCGGGACGGTCCAAGAGACCCAGTACTTC.

The chain uses TRBV5-1 and TRBJ2-7, with 8 bases that match TRBD1. The CDR3 extends over 12 amino acids. Trimming removed 4 bases from V and 7 bases from J; junction bases left unmatched: 4. Per germline, CDR1 SGHRS and CDR2 YFSETQ. The CDR3 bases are TGCGCCAGCAGCGCAGGGGGCCAAGAGCAGTACTTC. Translated: CASSAGGQEQYF.

The J gene is TRBJ2-7, the V gene TRBV5-5; the D is unclear. The germline gives CDR1 SGHKS, CDR2 YYEKEE (reference sequence). Trimming shortened V by 4 bases and J by 2 bases, and 16 bases separated the two germline ends. The CDR3 extends over 15 amino acids. The CDR3 sequence is CASSLTPAITYEQYF. As DNA, the CDR3 is TGTGCCAGCAGCCTTACACCCGCCATTACCTACGAGCAGTACTTC.

This clone was detected only a few times. This chain connects TRBV6-1 to TRBJ1-1, with D possibly matching TRBD1 (6 bases). With 11 bases removed from V and 6 bases from J, the gap between germline ends came to 16 bases. Germline values: CDR1 MNHNS, CDR2 SASEGT. This CDR3 region has 12 residues. The CDR3 DNA reads TGTGCCGGCGGGAGGGGGGGCTCTGAAGCTTTCTTT. It yields the protein CAGGRGGSEAFF.

The chain joins TRBV9 to TRBJ2-1; 9 bases match TRBD1. The CDR3 spans 17 residues. Germline CDR1 is SGDLS and CDR2 is YYNGEE. V lost 3 bases to trimming and J lost 7 bases; unmatched junction nucleotides: 14. CDR3 DNA sequence: TGTGCCAGCAGCGCAGGAGTGGGGACAGGGATGGAGAATGAGCAGTTCTTC. Amino acids: CASSAGVGTGMENEQFF. Variable domain in full (rest from reference TRBV9 and TRBJ2-1): DSGVTQTPKHLITATGQRVTLRCSPRSGDLSVYWYQQSLDQGLQFLIQYYNGEERAKGNILERFSAQQFPDLHSELNLSSLELGDSALYFCASSAGVGTGMENEQFFGPGTRLTVL.

By share of the sample, this clone is medium-sized (0.01 to 0.1%). The chain carries TRBV6-4 and TRBJ2-1, with 14 bases matching TRBD2. J lost 6 bases, V lost 0 bases, and 1 base had no gene match. The CDR3 has 16 amino acids. The V gene's germline CDR1 is MRHNA and CDR2 SNTAGT. The CDR3 nucleotides read TGTGCCAGCAGTGACTCTGGGACTAGCGGGAGCAATGAGCAGTTCTTC. This codes for CASSDSGTSGSNEQFF.

The rearrangement joins TRBV19 to TRBJ2-3; 7 nucleotides align to TRBD2. Germline V gene data show CDR1 as LNHDA and CDR2 as SQIVND (reference sequence). The CDR3 is 14 amino acids. J lost 0 bases, V lost 8 bases, and 5 bases had no gene match. DNA of the CDR3: TGTGCCAGTTGGAGCGGGGAGAGCACAGATACGCAGTATTTT. This gives the protein CASWSGESTDTQYF.

The count of this clone is one. The chain combines TRBV19 with TRBJ2-7; D may be TRBD1 (6 bases). The CDR3 covers 16 residues. Germline CDR1 LNHDA, CDR2 SQIVND (reference sequence). Trimming pared 4 bases from V and 2 bases from J, leaving 18 bases between. The CDR3 sequence is CASSSRGRTVAYEQYF. The CDR3 nucleotides are TGTGCCAGTAGTAGCCGGGGCAGGACAGTTGCCTACGAGCAGTACTTC.

In DNA, the CDR3 is TGTGCCAGCTCACCCGGGAGATCCCCCTTTGATGAGCAGTTCTTC. Translation: CASSPGRSPFDEQFF. The rearrangement links TRBV18 to TRBJ2-1; tentatively, D is TRBD2 (6 bases). CDR3 length: 15 residues. Germline V lookup: CDR1 KGHSH, CDR2 LQKENI. V was trimmed by 3 bases and J by 8 bases, leaving 17 bases between them.

The chain combines TRBV6-6 with TRBJ2-5; TRBD1 matches at 9 bases. The CDR3 extends over 15 amino acids. The germline CDR1 and CDR2 sequences are MNHNY and SVGAGI (reference sequence). The ends lost 5 bases at V and 2 bases at J; junction bases unmatched: 6. The chain's CDR3 is CASSLGQGRQETQYF. The CDR3 region has the DNA TGTGCCAGCAGTCTAGGACAGGGGAGGCAAGAGACCCAGTACTTC.

The CDR3, as DNA: TGTGCCAGCAGGGAACTACAGGAGACTGGAAACACCATATATTTT. This gives the protein CASRELQETGNTIYF. The chain employs TRBV2 and TRBJ1-3, with D perhaps matching TRBD1 (5 bases). The CDR3 has 15 residues. CDR1 and CDR2 from the germline V gene are SNHLY and FYNNEI. The V end was cut by 6 bases, the J end by 2 bases, with 14 bases between.